This T cell receptor (beta chain) was found in a study of cytomegalovirus exposure and HLA in healthy donors (dated by TCRdb to 2015 to 2018). Regarding the research as a whole: The roughly 670 repertoires of the first cohort and the 110 or so validation repertoires were produced on the same platform, according to a later analysis. The study was designed to test whether signatures of past pathogen exposure could be identified by cataloging public T cell receptors. In addition to the first cohort of approximately 650 subjects, a separate validation cohort of around 110 different subjects was used. High-throughput TCR immunosequencing, statistical association of individual TCRs with disease status, and machine learning were combined to predict cytomegalovirus infection status.

Library preparation employed the immunoSEQ multiplex PCR assay. The authors' pipeline ran thus. To diagnose cytomegalovirus status from the catalog of TCR beta chain sequences, a statistical classification framework was built. In its TCRdb copy, this immuneACCESS table keeps in-frame sequences only and misses some clones. Where compared with another copy, unresolved V genes explain less than half of these, and the others have no known cause. V, J and clone size are taken as reported in that table, and D and trimming were inferred from the DNA itself. Counted in this sample were approximately 200,000 clones; just over 90% of them appeared once. The biggest ten clones account for 1% to 1.2% of the sample. What the study reported, not specific to this receptor: The study gave a list of 150 to 200 TCR beta chains associated with cytomegalovirus. In a later analysis, TCRs clustered in the first cohort were found to also tend to co-occur in the roughly 120 validation repertoires, with approximately 94% of cluster scores above 0. While some public TCRs were present in many individuals, most TCR sequences turned up only very rarely across donors. All 120 or so repertoires were used to score co-occurrence in the validation cohort in a later analysis, because that analysis had no HLA typing for the cohort. It was suggested by the authors that the approach could potentially be generalized to other disease states and immunological phenotypes. In vitro tests confirmed that a few of the cytomegalovirus-associated TCR beta chains recognize cytomegalovirus antigens. Cytomegalovirus status was reported to be diagnosed by the classifier with high specificity and sensitivity in both the original and validation cohorts.

The CDR1 and CDR2 encoded by the germline V gene are MDHEN and SYDVKM. Clipping removes 8 bases from V and 2 bases from J, with 5 as the unmatched junction base count. The CDR3 starts with the cysteine, ends with the phenylalanine, and has 16 residues. The kept DNA is CDR3 alone, 48 bases in frame from the first base. Remarks on this clone: Which antigen it targets is not known. Within one base of it there is no much larger clone, and no base qualities were kept.

Separate from the approximately 700-subject first cohort, the validation cohort of 90 to 150 subjects was the group to which the donors belonged. The TCR originated in a woman between 18 and 30 years old in good health and CMV-seronegative. The specimen sequenced was PBMCs. The V gene is TRBV28 and the J gene is TRBJ2-6, with 11 junctional bases fitting TRBD2. The CDR3: CASSPSGRTGANVLTF. The nucleotide sequence reads as follows: TGTGCCAGCTCCCCTAGCGGGAGGACTGGGGCCAACGTCCTGACTTTC.